This section outlines one T cell receptor (beta chain) sequence together with its context. CDR1 is MNHNS, CDR2 SASEGT, per germline. This CDR3 is built from 16 residues. V was pared by 2 bases and J by 1 base, with 15 bases between. This sample is part of a study of cytomegalovirus exposure and HLA in healthy donors. PCR used 60 Vbeta primers and 13 Jbeta primers. Produced via immunoSEQ multiplex PCR; TCRdb's table is partial and in-frame only. The table has 150,000 to 180,000 clones, about 80% seen once. The sequence came from a man under 40 in good health and CMV-seropositive. The source material was PBMCs. The V and J genes are TRBV6-1 and TRBJ2-7, with D perhaps matching TRBD2 (6 bases). This CDR3 reads CASSEYFGGASYEQYF. CDR3 DNA: TGTGCCAGCAGTGAATATTTTGGCGGGGCTTCCTACGAGCAGTACTTC.